A single sample is the source of the 9 T cell receptor beta chains below, sequenced in a study of beta chain features in type 1 diabetes. Expressed TCRB transcripts were sequenced because the isolated RNA had all been reverse transcribed beforehand. Measured with immunoSEQ multiplex PCR; TCRdb has only the in-frame clones, and not every one. The data hold some 410,000 clones, with 10% to 12% observed a single time. The sequenced sample consisted of naive CD4+ T cells from blood. The receptor source for this set is a woman aged 18-29 years in good health.

This chain uses TRBV29-1 with TRBJ2-5; D possibly corresponds to TRBD1 (5 bases). From germline, CDR1 is SQVTM and CDR2 ANQGSEA. This CDR3 spans 14 amino acids. The germline V and J ends were trimmed by 6 bases and 1 base, with 15 bases remaining between them. For the CDR3, the DNA is TGCAGCGTCTCAGGGTGGCCGGCCCAAGAGACCCAGTACTTC. This codes for CSVSGWPAQETQYF.

This rearrangement joins TRBV5-1 to TRBJ2-4; 8 positions agree with TRBD1. CDR1 and CDR2 (germline): SGHRS, YFSETQ. V trimming: 4 bases; J trimming: 0 bases; junction bases outside the gene matches: 6. This CDR3 contains 16 residues. CDR3 protein: CASSAGQVIAKNIQYF. DNA of the CDR3: TGCGCCAGCAGCGCGGGACAGGTGATAGCCAAAAACATTCAGTACTTC.

This clone was counted only a few times. The chain links TRBV15 to TRBJ2-7; D call uncertain. The germline V gene has CDR1 LNHNV and CDR2 YYDKDF (reference sequence). The CDR3 extends over 16 amino acids. Between the trimmed V and J ends, which lost 5 bases and 0 bases, there was a span of 17 bases. The CDR3 here is CATSRRIVGTSYEQYF. CDR3 coding DNA: TGTGCCACCAGCCGTCGTATAGTGGGTACCTCCTACGAGCAGTACTTC.

This chain links TRBV29-1 with TRBJ1-2; D not certain. In germline, CDR1 is SQVTM, CDR2 ANQGSEA. V dropped 3 bases and J dropped 6 bases, with 5 bases sitting between them. CDR3 length equals 10 residues. The CDR3 DNA reads as TGCAGCGTTGATGGGGATGGCTACACCTTC. This encodes CSVDGDGYTF.

This clone has more than one count but fewer than ten. This rearrangement joins TRBV5-4 to TRBJ1-2, with 9 bases identical to TRBD1. Germline-derived CDR1 and CDR2 are SGHNT and YYREEE (reference sequence). V shed 4 bases and J 6 bases; nucleotides not matched to a gene: 4. The CDR3 sequence is 13 residues long. The CDR3: CASSLDRGDGYTF. CDR3 in DNA: TGTGCCAGCAGCCTGGACAGGGGAGATGGCTACACCTTC.

This clone was observed a few times. This chain uses TRBV5-1 with TRBJ2-2; 10 bases fit TRBD2. V trimming: 1 base; J trimming: 2 bases; junction bases outside the gene matches: 2. The germline V gene has CDR1 SGHRS and CDR2 YFSETQ. The CDR3 consists of 16 residues. The DNA of the CDR3 is TGCGCCAGCAGCTTGTTAGCGGGAGGAAACACCGGGGAGCTGTTTTTT. It specifies CASSLLAGGNTGELFF.

The sample holds a few counts of this clone. The chain recombines TRBV5-4 with TRBJ2-5, with D unresolved. This CDR3 has 14 amino acids. Per germline, CDR1 SGHNT and CDR2 YYREEE (reference sequence). V gave up 1 base and J gave up 3 bases, with 10 bases separating them. The CDR3, as DNA: TGTGCCAGCAGCTTGATTGGCCAGAAAGAGACCCAGTACTTC. Encoded protein: CASSLIGQKETQYF.

This clone was counted only a few times. The chain is built from TRBV18 and TRBJ2-7; TRBD2 agrees at 10 bases. This CDR3 contains 16 residues. Germline V gives CDR1 KGHSH, CDR2 LQKENI. With 1 base clipped from V and 3 bases from J, the junction kept 6 bases outside the gene matches. CDR3 DNA sequence: TGTGCCAGCTCACCACGCGGGGTAGCGGGAGGCTACGAGCAGTACTTC. Protein: CASSPRGVAGGYEQYF.

The chain links TRBV28 to TRBJ2-3; maybe TRBD2 (5 bases). Germline values: CDR1 MDHEN, CDR2 SYDVKM. The V end was cut by 2 bases, the J end by 7 bases, with 10 bases between. This CDR3 region has 13 residues. CDR3 nucleotides: TGTGCCAGCAGTTTAACTAGGGTACATACGCAGTATTTT. Protein: CASSLTRVHTQYF.